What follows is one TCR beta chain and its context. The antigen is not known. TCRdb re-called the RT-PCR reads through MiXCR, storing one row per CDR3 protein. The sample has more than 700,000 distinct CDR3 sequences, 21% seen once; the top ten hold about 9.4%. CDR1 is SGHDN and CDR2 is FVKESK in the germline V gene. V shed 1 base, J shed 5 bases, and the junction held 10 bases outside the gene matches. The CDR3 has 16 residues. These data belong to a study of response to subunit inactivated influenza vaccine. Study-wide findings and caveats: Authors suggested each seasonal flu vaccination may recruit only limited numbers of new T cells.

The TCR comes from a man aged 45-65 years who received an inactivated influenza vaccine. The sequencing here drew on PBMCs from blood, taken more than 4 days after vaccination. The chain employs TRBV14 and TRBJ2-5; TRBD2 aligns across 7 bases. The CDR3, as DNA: TGTGCCAGCAGCCAAGCACGGCTCGCGGGAGTGGAGACCCAGTACTTC. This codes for CASSQARLAGVETQYF.